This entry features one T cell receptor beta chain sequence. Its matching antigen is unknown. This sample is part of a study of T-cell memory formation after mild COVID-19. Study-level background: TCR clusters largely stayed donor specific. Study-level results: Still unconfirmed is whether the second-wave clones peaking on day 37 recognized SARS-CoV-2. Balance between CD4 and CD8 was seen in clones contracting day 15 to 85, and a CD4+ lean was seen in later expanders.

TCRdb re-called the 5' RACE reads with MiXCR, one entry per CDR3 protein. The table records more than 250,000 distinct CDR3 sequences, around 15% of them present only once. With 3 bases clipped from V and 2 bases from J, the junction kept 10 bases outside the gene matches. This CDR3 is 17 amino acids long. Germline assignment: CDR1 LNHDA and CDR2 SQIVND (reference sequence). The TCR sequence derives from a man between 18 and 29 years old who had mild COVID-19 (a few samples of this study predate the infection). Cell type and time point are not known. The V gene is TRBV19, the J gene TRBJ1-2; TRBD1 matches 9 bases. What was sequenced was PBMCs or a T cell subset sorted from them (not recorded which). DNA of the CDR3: TGTGCCAGTAGTATGCCGGGGAGGACAGGGGCGAACTATGGCTACACCTTC. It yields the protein CASSMPGRTGANYGYTF.